The 7 T cell receptor beta chains reported below all come from one sample, sequenced in a study of radiation and T cells in renal cell carcinoma. The method was immunoSEQ multiplex PCR; TCRdb's version includes in-frame clones alone and lacks a portion of them. The sample carries about 130,000 clones, roughly 91% recorded once. Time point of the sample: blood 2 weeks post-SBRT. This sample's treatment: 15 Gy SBRT to primary tumor, nephrectomy 4 weeks later. The input for sequencing was blood, taken from a patient whose treatment included radiotherapy and nephrectomy. The receptors derive from a woman aged 70-85 years with renal cell carcinoma.

The genes are TRBV30 and TRBJ1-1; possibly TRBD1 for D (5 bases). CDR3 length equals 15 residues. Germline V gene data show CDR1 as GTSNPN and CDR2 as SVGIG (reference sequence). V gave up 1 base and J gave up 5 bases, with 17 bases separating them. CDR3 in DNA: TGTGCCTGGAGTGAGGGCCCCCGGGGGAATACTGAAGCTTTCTTT. Residues: CAWSEGPRGNTEAFF.

The rearrangement joins TRBV30 to TRBJ1-5, with D maybe TRBD1 (5 bases). From germline, CDR1 is GTSNPN and CDR2 SVGIG (reference sequence). The V end was cut by 4 bases, the J end by 2 bases, with 9 bases between. The CDR3 has 13 residues. This chain's CDR3 is CAWTGGGNQPQHF. CDR3 in DNA: TGTGCCTGGACTGGGGGGGGCAATCAGCCCCAGCATTTT.

CDR3 loop: CASSLAGFDTEAFF. As DNA, the CDR3 is TGCGCCAGCAGCTTGGCAGGGTTCGACACTGAAGCTTTCTTT. The chain has TRBV5-1 and TRBJ1-1; D is possibly TRBD1 (5 bases). The CDR3 sequence is 14 residues long. Trimming took off 0 bases at V and 3 bases at J, with 9 bases between the two ends. Germline lookup yields CDR1 SGHRS and CDR2 YFSETQ.

The rearrangement links TRBV6-1 to TRBJ1-1, with TRBD1 as a possible D gene (6 bases). V lost 6 bases to trimming and J lost 0 bases, with 11 bases between them. The CDR3 totals 14 residues. The V gene's germline CDR1 is MNHNS and CDR2 SASEGT. Here the CDR3 reads CASRGTSLNTEAFF. The CDR3 DNA sequence: TGTGCCAGCAGAGGGACATCCCTGAACACTGAAGCTTTCTTT.

CDR3 in DNA: TGTGCCAGCAGTGAAGGGTGGGACAGGGTGAATTCACCCCTCCACTTT. The encoded protein is CASSEGWDRVNSPLHF. The chain has TRBV6-4 and TRBJ1-6, with 9 bases aligning to TRBD1. This CDR3 has 16 residues. Per germline, CDR1 MRHNA and CDR2 SNTAGT. The J segment lost 7 bases and the V segment lost 3 bases, leaving 7 bases of the junction unmatched.

In its sample, this clone was seen a few times. This chain links TRBV28 with TRBJ2-2, with TRBD2 matching over 8 bases. Germline V CDR1 and CDR2: MDHEN, SYDVKM. The CDR3 is 15 residues long. The V segment lost 6 bases and the J segment 0 bases; nucleotides outside the gene matches: 3. Here the CDR3 DNA reads TGTGCCAGCAGCAAGCGGGGGCCGAACACCGGGGAGCTGTTTTTT. Translation: CASSKRGPNTGELFF.

The rearrangement links TRBV27 to TRBJ2-7, with a weak D call TRBD2 (6 bases). V was cut by 1 base and J by 7 bases, with 11 bases left in between. The germline V gene has CDR1 MNHEY and CDR2 SMNVEV (reference sequence). The CDR3 covers 13 residues. CDR3 region: CASSLYGGGEQYF. In nucleotides, the CDR3 is TGTGCCAGCAGTTTATACGGGGGTGGAGAGCAGTACTTC.